Below, 14 T cell receptor beta chains from the same sample are listed, as sequenced in a study of shared clonotypes between healthy human individuals. This table comes from immunoSEQ multiplex PCR, and its TCRdb copy is limited to in-frame clones, with some not included. This table holds hundreds of thousands of clones, 95% to 97% found once. Sequenced input: naive CD4+ T cells sorted from blood. The subset was: CD45RA+ positively selected. All receptors come from a woman in her thirties in good health.

V and J are TRBV5-1 and TRBJ2-1; D is ambiguous. Trimming took 6 bases from V and 5 from J, leaving 3 bases between them. This CDR3 spans 10 amino acids. CDR1 is SGHRS, CDR2 YFSETQ, per germline. CDR3 nucleotides: TGCGCCAGCATAGACAATGAGCAGTTCTTC. Its translation: CASIDNEQFF.

The chain carries TRBV5-4 and TRBJ2-3; 8 bases map to TRBD2. This CDR3 region has 17 residues. Germline V gene lookup returns CDR1 SGHNT and CDR2 YYREEE (reference sequence). J was trimmed by 2 bases and V by 1 base; bases with no gene match: 9. This chain's CDR3 is CASSLYVAGSSTDTQYF. The CDR3 DNA reads TGTGCCAGCAGCTTGTACGTAGCGGGGAGCTCCACAGATACGCAGTATTTT. Drawing the rest from reference TRBV5-4 and TRBJ2-3, the complete variable domain is ETGVTQSPTHLIKTRGQQVTLRCSSQSGHNTVSWYQQALGQGPQFIFQYYREEENGRGNFPPRFSGLQFPNYSSELNVNALELDDSALYLCASSLYVAGSSTDTQYFGPGTRLTVL.

This sequence joins TRBV10-1 and TRBJ2-7; 8 bases match TRBD1. The V and J ends lost 8 bases and 0 bases, in that order; junction bases with no gene match: 6. Germline loops: CDR1 WNHNN, CDR2 SYGVQD (reference sequence). The CDR3 is 14 residues long. This chain's CDR3 is CASSKGTGSYEQYF. The CDR3 coding sequence is TGCGCCAGCTCAAAAGGGACAGGCTCCTACGAGCAGTACTTC.

The chain joins TRBV6-5 to TRBJ1-2; 7 positions match TRBD1. Germline values: CDR1 MNHEY, CDR2 SVGAGI. CDR3 length: 13 amino acids. V was pared by 4 bases and J by 3 bases, with 2 bases of the junction left unmatched. CDR3 coding DNA: TGTGCCAGCAGTTCTGGGACAGACTATGGCTACACCTTC. It is translated as CASSSGTDYGYTF.

V gene TRBV4-1 combines with J gene TRBJ1-3; D is unclear. V lost 1 base and J 2 bases, leaving 15 bases between the germline ends. Germline V gives CDR1 MGHRA, CDR2 YSYEKL. The CDR3 runs 17 residues. The CDR3 sequence is CASSQAVPGQAGNTIYF. In DNA, the CDR3 is TGCGCCAGCAGCCAAGCGGTCCCAGGCCAGGCTGGAAACACCATATATTTT.

The genes are TRBV29-1 and TRBJ2-1; D tentatively fits TRBD1 or TRBD2 (7 bases each). Germline CDR1 reads SQVTM; CDR2 reads ANQGSEA. This CDR3 region has 15 residues. Trimming left V 3 bases short and J 1 base short, with 13 bases between. CDR3 sequence: CSVEGGGDSYNEQFF. The CDR3 nucleotides read TGCAGCGTTGAGGGAGGGGGCGATTCCTACAATGAGCAGTTCTTC.

This chain uses TRBV29-1 with TRBJ2-7; D is unresolved. Germline V gene lookup returns CDR1 SQVTM and CDR2 ANQGSEA. The V gene lost 5 bases and the J gene lost 0 bases, with 8 bases spanning the gap. The CDR3 extends over 12 amino acids. The CDR3 bases are TGCAGCGTTCAGACCGACTCCTACGAGCAGTACTTC. This gives the protein CSVQTDSYEQYF.

This rearrangement joins TRBV11-3 to TRBJ2-7, with D possibly being TRBD2 (6 bases). CDR3 length: 15 amino acids. Germline V lookup: CDR1 SGHNT, CDR2 YENEEA. V was shortened by 7 bases and J by 0 bases, with 16 bases between the two germline ends. CDR3: CASTRHGSSSYEQYF. CDR3 coding DNA: TGTGCCAGCACCCGTCACGGGAGTAGCTCCTACGAGCAGTACTTC.

This clone was seen only a few times. The chain links TRBV20-1 to TRBJ1-1; tentatively, D is TRBD1 (5 bases). With 7 bases removed from V and 3 bases from J, the gap between germline ends came to 9 bases. Germline values: CDR1 DFQATT, CDR2 SNEGSKA (reference sequence). The CDR3 is 11 residues long. The CDR3 loop reads CSGRGDTEAFF. CDR3 nucleotide sequence: TGCAGTGGGAGAGGGGACACTGAAGCTTTCTTT.

The chain combines TRBV28 with TRBJ2-5; TRBD2 is a possible D gene (7 bases). TRBJ2-7 explains the end of the DNA better; the J call may be wrong. CDR1 is MDHEN, CDR2 SYDVKM, per germline. This CDR3 contains 15 residues. The CDR3 DNA reads TGTGCCAGCGCGGACAGCGGGAAATTAACCTACGAGCAGTACTTC. Translating it yields CASADSGKLTYEQYF.

The chain couples TRBV29-1 to TRBJ2-1, with D uncertain. The CDR3 totals 12 residues. Germline loops: CDR1 SQVTM, CDR2 ANQGSEA. Trimming took 4 bases from V and 9 from J, leaving 13 bases between them. CDR3 sequence reads: CSVAVERGEQFF. CDR3 bases: TGCAGCGTTGCAGTGGAGAGAGGTGAGCAGTTCTTC.

The chain combines TRBV11-1 with TRBJ1-1, with unresolved D. Germline loops: CDR1 SGHAT, CDR2 FQDESV (reference sequence). Trimming left V 5 bases short and J 1 base short, with 8 bases between. The CDR3 is 13 residues long. The CDR3 sequence is CASSPRRNTEAFF. The CDR3 coding sequence is TGTGCCAGCAGCCCAAGAAGGAACACTGAAGCTTTCTTT. The full variable domain, with the rest looked up from reference TRBV11-1 and TRBJ1-1, is EAEVAQSPRYKITEKSQAVAFWCDPISGHATLYWYRQILGQGPELLVQFQDESVVDDSQLPKDRFSAERLKGVDSTLKIQPAELGDSAMYLCASSPRRNTEAFFGQGTRLTVV.

The chain carries TRBV7-8 and TRBJ2-1; a weak D match, TRBD2 (5 bases). Germline loops: CDR1 SGHVS, CDR2 FQNEAQ. The CDR3 loop spans 12 amino acids. With 1 base removed from V and 9 bases from J, the gap between germline ends came to 7 bases. The CDR3 sequence is CASSLVEGEQFF. CDR3 DNA sequence: TGTGCCAGCAGCTTAGTAGAGGGTGAGCAGTTCTTC.

The chain employs TRBV27 and TRBJ2-1; D tentatively fits TRBD1 or TRBD2 (6 bases each). This CDR3 has 15 residues. CDR1 and CDR2 from the germline V gene are MNHEY and SMNVEV (reference sequence). V lost 8 bases and J 10 bases, leaving 24 bases between the germline ends. CDR3 region: CASRGRSLFLREQFF. Written as DNA, the CDR3 is TGTGCCAGCCGGGGGCGGAGCCTTTTTTTGAGGGAGCAGTTCTTC.